One sample yielded the 27 T cell receptor beta chains listed below, sequenced in a study of CD8+CD57+ T cells in acquired aplastic anemia. Genomic DNA, the template, was used for profiling of the TCR beta VDJ and CDR3. Each CDR3 protein gets one entry after TCRdb re-called the reads with MiXCR. The sample includes about 220,000 distinct CDR3 sequences, 34% of them seen just once. Sequenced input: sorted CD4+, CD8+, or CD8+CD57+ T cells (not recorded which) from PBMCs. Receptors originate from a human donor in good health, serving as a control.

In its sample, this clonotype was seen a few times. The V and J genes are TRBV4-2 and TRBJ2-7, with TRBD2 identical over 14 bases. The V gene's germline CDR1 is LGHNA and CDR2 YNFKEQ. Unmatched junction bases numbered 5, after V lost 3 bases and J lost 4 bases. The CDR3 has 16 amino acids. The CDR3 region is CASSQGLAGAKYEQYF. The CDR3 DNA reads as TGTGCCAGCAGCCAGGGACTAGCGGGGGCCAAATACGAGCAGTACTTC.

The table lists this clonotype with a few counts. This chain joins TRBV10-3 and TRBJ2-7; D gene unclear. V was cut by 3 bases and J by 4 bases, with 10 bases left in between. Germline V lookup: CDR1 ENHRY, CDR2 SYGVKD. This CDR3 is 13 amino acids long. This CDR3 is CAISDGRSYEQYF. In DNA form, the CDR3 reads TGTGCCATCAGTGATGGCAGGAGTTACGAGCAGTACTTC.

The rearrangement joins TRBV6-1 to TRBJ2-3; 7 nucleotides line up with TRBD1. The V and J ends lost 9 bases and 4 bases, in that order; junction bases with no gene match: 16. The CDR3 contains 16 residues. The V gene's germline CDR1 is MNHNS and CDR2 SASEGT. In nucleotides, the CDR3 is TGTGCCAGTCCCGACCGGGCAGGGGGTCGTCCAGATACGCAGTATTTT. Translation gives CASPDRAGGRPDTQYF.

This clonotype came up many times. The genes are TRBV11-2 and TRBJ1-5; D call uncertain. This CDR3 is built from 16 residues. V lost 0 bases, J lost 0 bases, and 9 bases lay in between. Germline-derived CDR1 and CDR2 are SGHAT and FQNNGV. The CDR3 DNA sequence: TGTGCCAGCAGCTTAGATCGGCGGCATAGCAATCAGCCCCAGCATTTT. Translating gives CASSLDRRHSNQPQHF.

Notes on this clonotype: A much larger clone sits a single nucleotide away, making a read error possible. The V gene is TRBV20-1, the J gene TRBJ2-5, with 7 bases matching TRBD1. The CDR3 sequence is 16 residues long. From germline, CDR1 is DFQATT and CDR2 SNEGSKA (reference sequence). The CDR3 is CSASGTASLTQEAQYF. The CDR3 DNA sequence: TGCAGTGCCTCCGGGACAGCAAGTCTGACCCAAGAGGCCCAGTACTTC.

This clonotype was seen just once. The gene calls are TRBV24-1 and TRBJ1-2, with 11 positions matching TRBD1. In germline, CDR1 is KGHDR, CDR2 SFDVKD. The CDR3 consists of 17 residues. Trimming cost V 4 bases and J 8 bases; bases outside gene matches: 14. DNA for the CDR3: TGTGCCACCAGTGACTCCGGGACAGGGGGTTCGGGGAAAGGCTACACCTTC. Protein sequence: CATSDSGTGGSGKGYTF.

This clonotype appeared many times. The gene calls are TRBV25-1 and TRBJ1-1; 8 bases fit TRBD1. The junction had 19 bases not matched to a gene; V was cut back by 9 bases and J by 4 bases. CDR3 size: 17 residues. The V gene's germline CDR1 is MGHDK and CDR2 SYGVNS. CDR3 region: CARTISTGEGSGTEAFF. The DNA of the CDR3 is TGTGCCAGGACTATATCGACAGGGGAGGGCTCGGGCACTGAAGCTTTCTTT.

The chain uses TRBV10-3 and TRBJ2-7; D ambiguous. In germline, CDR1 is ENHRY, CDR2 SYGVKD. The CDR3 is 11 amino acids. The ends were cut back, 5 bases at V and 3 bases at J, with 5 bases in the middle. CDR3 nucleotides: TGTGCCATCAGTTCAAGCTACGAGCAGTACTTC. Protein sequence: CAISSSYEQYF.

With respect to this clonotype: At one of its ends the junction is not consistent with the germline gene, which may arise from a read error. The V and J genes are TRBV11-2 and TRBJ2-1; perhaps TRBD1 as D (5 bases). This CDR3 has 16 amino acids. CDR1 SGHAT and CDR2 FQNNGV come from the germline V gene. The CDR3 is CASSLDQGRSCNEQFF. The CDR3 region has the DNA TGTGCCAGCAGCTTAGATCAGGGCCGCTCCTGCAATGAGCAGTTCTTC.

This clonotype has a count of ten or more. This chain joins TRBV12-3 or TRBV12-4 and TRBJ2-7, with D maybe TRBD1 (6 bases). Trimming took 6 bases from V and 1 from J, leaving 13 bases between them. The CDR3 has 14 residues. CDR3 sequence: CASRNDRLSYEQYF. The CDR3 DNA follows: TGTGCCAGCAGGAATGACAGGTTATCCTACGAGCAGTACTTC.

This clonotype was found a few times. V is TRBV4-2 and J is TRBJ2-4; D is possibly TRBD1 or TRBD2 (6 bases each). The CDR3 runs 15 residues. V lost 1 base and J lost 7, with 14 bases in between. CDR1 and CDR2 (germline): LGHNA, YNFKEQ. The CDR3 here is CASSQVGGLLNIQYF. CDR3 bases: TGTGCCAGCAGCCAAGTCGGGGGCTTGTTGAACATTCAGTACTTC.

The table lists this clonotype with many counts. V and J are TRBV2 and TRBJ2-3; 10 positions match TRBD2. V shed 1 base and J 4 bases; nucleotides not matched to a gene: 11. There are 18 residues in the CDR3. Germline values: CDR1 SNHLY, CDR2 FYNNEI. The CDR3 sequence is CASSEDERGGAEADTQYF. The CDR3 DNA sequence: TGTGCCAGCAGTGAAGATGAGCGGGGGGGCGCGGAAGCAGATACGCAGTATTTT.

On this clonotype itself: Relative to the germline gene, one junction end is altered; a read error may explain this. V usage is TRBV7-7 and J usage is TRBJ2-5; TRBD1 might be the D (6 bases). This CDR3 region has 13 residues. Germline CDR1 SSHAT, CDR2 FNYEAQ (reference sequence). The CDR3 is CASSRDMRETQYF. The CDR3 bases are TGTGCTAGCAGCAGGGACATGCGGGAGACCCAGTACTTC.

The rearrangement uses TRBV5-1 and TRBJ1-2, with 7 bases that match TRBD1. The germline gives CDR1 SGHRS, CDR2 YFSETQ. Unmatched junction bases numbered 2, after V lost 1 base and J lost 2 bases. This CDR3 spans 14 amino acids. The CDR3 nucleotides read TGCGCCAGCAGCTTGTCGGACAGGAACTATGGCTACACCTTC. Protein sequence: CASSLSDRNYGYTF.

This clonotype appeared many times. V gene TRBV7-3 combines with J gene TRBJ1-2; D is perhaps TRBD1 (6 bases). Germline CDR1 is SGHTA and CDR2 is FQGTGA. There are 13 residues in the CDR3. V was clipped by 5 bases and J by 7 bases, with 14 bases between them. The CDR3 bases are TGTGCCAGCAGCCCAGCGGGGGCTAGTGGCTACACCTTC. Translation: CASSPAGASGYTF.

This clonotype was observed many times. The rearrangement links TRBV9 to TRBJ1-2; TRBD1 might be the D (5 bases). The germline V and J ends were trimmed by 0 bases and 2 bases, with 17 bases remaining between them. In germline, CDR1 is SGDLS, CDR2 YYNGEE. The CDR3 extends over 17 amino acids. CDR3 loop: CASSVDFRTGLNYGYTF. The CDR3 nucleotides read TGTGCCAGCAGCGTAGATTTTCGTACGGGGCTAAACTATGGCTACACCTTC.

This clonotype has a count of ten or more. The rearrangement uses TRBV19 and TRBJ2-7; no definite D call. V dropped 9 bases and J dropped 2 bases, with 17 bases sitting between them. CDR3 size: 14 residues. Germline V CDR1 and CDR2: LNHDA, SQIVND (reference sequence). The CDR3 sequence: CARPRGRITYEQYF. Here the CDR3 DNA reads TGTGCCAGACCCCGAGGCAGAATAACCTACGAGCAGTACTTC.

In its sample, this clonotype was seen once. This rearrangement joins TRBV27 to TRBJ1-1; 7 bases match TRBD1. After removal of 0 bases from V and 5 bases from J, the junction contained 3 bases not matched to a gene. CDR3 length equals 14 residues. The germline V gene has CDR1 MNHEY and CDR2 SMNVEV (reference sequence). CDR3: CASSLSFRGTEAFF. CDR3 coding DNA: TGTGCCAGCAGTTTATCGTTCAGGGGGACTGAAGCTTTCTTT.

This clonotype was picked up many times. The chain uses TRBV7-7 and TRBJ2-2; D is ambiguous. CDR3 size: 13 residues. Deletions cut 1 base from V and 9 bases from J, with 9 bases between. Germline V gene sequence: CDR1 SSHAT, CDR2 FNYEAQ (reference sequence). The CDR3 DNA sequence: TGTGCCAGCAGCTTAGGACCCCGTAGGGAGCTGTTTTTT. This sequence encodes CASSLGPRRELFF.

The sample holds a few counts of this clonotype. The chain has TRBV11-1 and TRBJ2-2, with TRBD2 identical over 14 bases. The CDR3 runs 20 residues. V was clipped by 0 bases and J by 7 bases; unmatched bases: 13. In germline, CDR1 is SGHAT, CDR2 FQDESV (reference sequence). In DNA, the CDR3 is TGTGCCAGCAGCTTAGCGGCGAAAACCGGGACTAGCGGGAGTATCGGGGAGCTGTTTTTT. Translation gives CASSLAAKTGTSGSIGELFF.

V is TRBV6-1 and J is TRBJ1-1, with D possibly TRBD1 on 5 matching bases. Trimming removed 10 bases from V and 1 base from J, with 13 bases in between. In germline, CDR1 is MNHNS, CDR2 SASEGT. CDR3 length: 13 amino acids. The CDR3 here is CATADKQNTEAFF. The CDR3, as DNA: TGTGCCACCGCGGACAAACAGAACACTGAAGCTTTCTTT.

This clonotype was seen repeatedly, ten times or more. The chain carries TRBV6-5 and TRBJ2-7, with 10 bases matching TRBD2. V lost 0 bases and J lost 4; bases outside the gene matches: 6. Germline CDR1 MNHEY, CDR2 SVGAGI. This CDR3 spans 16 amino acids. The CDR3: CASSYSRSSGGYEQYF. The CDR3 DNA reads as TGTGCCAGCAGTTACTCCCGGTCTAGCGGGGGATACGAGCAGTACTTC.

This clonotype has only a few counts. The chain couples TRBV6-6 to TRBJ2-5, with a tentative D call TRBD1 (6 bases). V lost 0 bases and J lost 2, with 7 bases in between. Germline CDR1 MNHNY, CDR2 SVGAGI (reference sequence). The CDR3 spans 14 residues. The CDR3 is CASSYSTGQETQYF. CDR3 nucleotides: TGTGCCAGCAGTTACTCGACAGGTCAAGAGACCCAGTACTTC.

In this sample, this clonotype turned up many times. V usage is TRBV5-1 and J usage is TRBJ2-5; TRBD1 is a possible D gene (6 bases). This CDR3 contains 14 residues. The germline gives CDR1 SGHRS, CDR2 YFSETQ. The ends were cut back, 0 bases at V and 5 bases at J, with 11 bases in the middle. CDR3 region: CASSLGTTGETQYF. CDR3 coding DNA: TGCGCCAGCAGCTTGGGAACCACAGGGGAGACCCAGTACTTC.

Ten or more counts support this clonotype. This chain uses TRBV15 with TRBJ2-6; TRBD1 matches at 10 bases. The V segment lost 3 bases and the J segment 4 bases; nucleotides outside the gene matches: 3. The length of the CDR3 is 16 residues. Germline V gene sequence: CDR1 LNHNV, CDR2 YYDKDF (reference sequence). The CDR3 DNA follows: TGTGCCACCAGCAGGGGACAGGGGTTCGGGGCCAACGTCCTGACTTTC. Its protein is CATSRGQGFGANVLTF. Together with reference TRBV15 and TRBJ2-6, the CDR3 gives the full variable domain: DAMVIQNPRYQVTQFGKPVTLSCSQTLNHNVMYWYQQKSSQAPKLLFHYYDKDFNNEADTPDNFQSRRPNTSFCFLDIRSPGLGDTAMYLCATSRGQGFGANVLTFGAGSRLTVL.

This clonotype has only a few counts. The rearrangement links TRBV7-9 to TRBJ2-2; D possibly corresponds to TRBD1 (5 bases). Germline V gene sequence: CDR1 SEHNR, CDR2 FQNEAQ (reference sequence). The V end was cut by 5 bases, the J end by 4 bases, with 17 bases between. This CDR3 contains 16 residues. The CDR3 protein is CASSPPTRASTGELFF. In nucleotides, the CDR3 is TGTGCCAGCAGCCCCCCGACCAGGGCCTCCACCGGGGAGCTGTTTTTT.

At least ten counts were recorded for this clonotype. The chain is built from TRBV7-2 and TRBJ2-7; D perhaps matches TRBD2 (5 bases). V gave up 5 bases and J gave up 4 bases, with 15 bases separating them. Germline V CDR1 and CDR2: SGHTA, FQGNSA. This CDR3 has 14 amino acids. CDR3 DNA: TGTGCCAGCAGCGTATGGACGGGAATTTACGAGCAGTACTTC. Its translation is CASSVWTGIYEQYF.